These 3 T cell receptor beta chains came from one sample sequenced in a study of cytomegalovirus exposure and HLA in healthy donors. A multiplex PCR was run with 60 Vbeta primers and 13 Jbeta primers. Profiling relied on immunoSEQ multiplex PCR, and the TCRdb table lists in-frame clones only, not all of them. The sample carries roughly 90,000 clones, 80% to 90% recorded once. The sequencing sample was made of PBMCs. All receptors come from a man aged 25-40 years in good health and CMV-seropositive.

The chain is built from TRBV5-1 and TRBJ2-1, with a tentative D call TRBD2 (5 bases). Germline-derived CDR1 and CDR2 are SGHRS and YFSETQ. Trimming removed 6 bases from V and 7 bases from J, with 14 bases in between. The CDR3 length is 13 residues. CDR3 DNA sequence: TGCGCCAGCACAAGGGCGGGTATAAATGAGCAGTTCTTC. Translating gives CASTRAGINEQFF.

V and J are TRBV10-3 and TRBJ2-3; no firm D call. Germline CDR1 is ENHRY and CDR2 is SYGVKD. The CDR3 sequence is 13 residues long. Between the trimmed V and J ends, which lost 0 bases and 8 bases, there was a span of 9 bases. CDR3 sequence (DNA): TGTGCCATCAGTGAGTCGGGCTCCGCTACGCAGTATTTT. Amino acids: CAISESGSATQYF.

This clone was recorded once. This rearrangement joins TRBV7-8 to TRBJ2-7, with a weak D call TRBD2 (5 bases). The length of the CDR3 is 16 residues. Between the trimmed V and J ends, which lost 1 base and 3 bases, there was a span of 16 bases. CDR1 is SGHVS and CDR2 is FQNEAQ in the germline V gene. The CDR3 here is CASSLGRESLDYEQYF. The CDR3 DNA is TGTGCCAGCAGCTTAGGAAGGGAGTCCCTAGACTACGAGCAGTACTTC.